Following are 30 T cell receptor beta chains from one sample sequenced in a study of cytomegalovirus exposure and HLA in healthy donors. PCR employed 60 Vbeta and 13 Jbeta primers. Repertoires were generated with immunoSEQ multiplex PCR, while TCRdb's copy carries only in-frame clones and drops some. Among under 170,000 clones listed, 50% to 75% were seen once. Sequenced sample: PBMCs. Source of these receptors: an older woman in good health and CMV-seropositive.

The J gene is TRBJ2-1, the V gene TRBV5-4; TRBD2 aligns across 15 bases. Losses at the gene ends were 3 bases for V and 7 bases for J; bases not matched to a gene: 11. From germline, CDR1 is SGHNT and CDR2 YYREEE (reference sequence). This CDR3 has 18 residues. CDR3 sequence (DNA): TGTGCCAGCAGCTCTGGACTAGCGGGAGGGCCGGGTTTAAATGAGCAGTTCTTC. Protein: CASSSGLAGGPGLNEQFF. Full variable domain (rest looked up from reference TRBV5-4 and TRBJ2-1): ETGVTQSPTHLIKTRGQQVTLRCSSQSGHNTVSWYQQALGQGPQFIFQYYREEENGRGNFPPRFSGLQFPNYSSELNVNALELDDSALYLCASSSGLAGGPGLNEQFFGPGTRLTVL.

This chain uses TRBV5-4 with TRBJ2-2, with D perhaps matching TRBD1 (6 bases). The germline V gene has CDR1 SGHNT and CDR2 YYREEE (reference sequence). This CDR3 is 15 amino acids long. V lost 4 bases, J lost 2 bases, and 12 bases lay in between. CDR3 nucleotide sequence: TGTGCCAGCAGCCCAAGGGGGAGAAACACCGGGGAGCTGTTTTTT. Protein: CASSPRGRNTGELFF. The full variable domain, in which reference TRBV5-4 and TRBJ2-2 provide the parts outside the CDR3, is ETGVTQSPTHLIKTRGQQVTLRCSSQSGHNTVSWYQQALGQGPQFIFQYYREEENGRGNFPPRFSGLQFPNYSSELNVNALELDDSALYLCASSPRGRNTGELFFGEGSRLTVL.

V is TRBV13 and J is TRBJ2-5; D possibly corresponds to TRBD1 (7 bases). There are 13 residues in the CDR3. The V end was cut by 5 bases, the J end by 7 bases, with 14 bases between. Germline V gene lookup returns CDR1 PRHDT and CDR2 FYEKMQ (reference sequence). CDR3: CASSPQGTGTQYF. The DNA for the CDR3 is TGTGCCAGCAGCCCACAGGGGACTGGGACCCAGTACTTC.

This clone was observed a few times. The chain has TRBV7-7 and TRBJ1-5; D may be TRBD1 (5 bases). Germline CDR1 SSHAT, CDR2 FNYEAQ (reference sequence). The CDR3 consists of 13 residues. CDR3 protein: CASGGVSNQPQHF. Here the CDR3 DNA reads TGTGCTAGCGGGGGGGTTAGCAATCAGCCCCAGCATTTT.

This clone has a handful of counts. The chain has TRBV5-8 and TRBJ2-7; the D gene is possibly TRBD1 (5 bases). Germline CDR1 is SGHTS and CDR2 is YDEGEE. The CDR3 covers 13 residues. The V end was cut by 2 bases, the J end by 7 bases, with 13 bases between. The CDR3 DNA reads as TGTGCCAGCAGCTTCCAGGGTTCGGTGGAGCAGTACTTC. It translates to CASSFQGSVEQYF.

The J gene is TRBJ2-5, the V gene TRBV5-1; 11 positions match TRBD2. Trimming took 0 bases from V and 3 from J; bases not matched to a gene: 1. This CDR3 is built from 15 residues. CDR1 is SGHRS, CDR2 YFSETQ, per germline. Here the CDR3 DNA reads TGCGCCAGCAGCTTGGTACTAGCGGGAGAAGAGACCCAGTACTTC. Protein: CASSLVLAGEETQYF.

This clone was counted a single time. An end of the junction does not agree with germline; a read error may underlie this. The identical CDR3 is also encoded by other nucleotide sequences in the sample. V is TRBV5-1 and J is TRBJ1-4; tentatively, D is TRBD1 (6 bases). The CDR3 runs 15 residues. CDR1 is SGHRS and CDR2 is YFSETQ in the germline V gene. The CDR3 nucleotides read TGTGCCAGCAGGCAGGAAACAGGGTTTAATGAAAAACTGTTTTTT. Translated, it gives CASRQETGFNEKLFF.

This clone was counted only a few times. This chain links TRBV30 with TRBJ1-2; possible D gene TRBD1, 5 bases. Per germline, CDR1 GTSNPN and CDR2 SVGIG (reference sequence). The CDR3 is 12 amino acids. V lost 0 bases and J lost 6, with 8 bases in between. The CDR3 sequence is CAWSVTGNGYTF. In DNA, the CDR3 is TGTGCCTGGAGTGTAACAGGAAATGGCTACACCTTC.

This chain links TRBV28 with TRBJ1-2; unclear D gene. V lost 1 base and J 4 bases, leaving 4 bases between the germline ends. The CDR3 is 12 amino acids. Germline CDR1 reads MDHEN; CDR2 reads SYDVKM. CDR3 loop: CASSLLSYGYTF. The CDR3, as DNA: TGTGCCAGCAGTTTATTATCCTATGGCTACACCTTC.

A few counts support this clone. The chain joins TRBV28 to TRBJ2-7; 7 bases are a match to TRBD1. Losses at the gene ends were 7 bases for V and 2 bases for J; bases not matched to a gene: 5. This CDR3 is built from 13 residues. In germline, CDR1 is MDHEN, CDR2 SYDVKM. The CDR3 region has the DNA TGTGCCAGCATACCGGGACAGACCTACGAGCAGTACTTC. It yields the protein CASIPGQTYEQYF. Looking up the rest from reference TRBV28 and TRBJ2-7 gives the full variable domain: DVKVTQSSRYLVKRTGEKVFLECVQDMDHENMFWYRQDPGLGLRLIYFSYDVKMKEKGDIPEGYSVSREKKERFSLILESASTNQTSMYLCASIPGQTYEQYFGPGTRLTVT.

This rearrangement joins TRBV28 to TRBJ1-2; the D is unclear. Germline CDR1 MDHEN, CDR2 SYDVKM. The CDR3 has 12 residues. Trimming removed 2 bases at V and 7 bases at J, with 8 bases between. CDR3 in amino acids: CASSLQFSGYTF. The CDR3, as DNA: TGTGCCAGCAGTTTACAGTTCAGTGGCTACACCTTC.

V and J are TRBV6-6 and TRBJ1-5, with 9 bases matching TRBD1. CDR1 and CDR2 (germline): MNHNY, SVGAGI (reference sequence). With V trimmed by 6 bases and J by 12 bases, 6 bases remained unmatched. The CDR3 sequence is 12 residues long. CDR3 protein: CASSSPGQGQHF. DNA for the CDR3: TGTGCCAGCAGCTCCCCGGGACAGGGCCAGCATTTT.

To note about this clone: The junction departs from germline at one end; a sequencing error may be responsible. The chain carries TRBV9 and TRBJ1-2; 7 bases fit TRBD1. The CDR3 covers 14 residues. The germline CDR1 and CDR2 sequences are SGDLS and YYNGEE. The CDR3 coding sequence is TGTGCCAGCAGGGTAGAGGCAGGGGGCTATGGCTACACCTTC. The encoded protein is CASRVEAGGYGYTF.

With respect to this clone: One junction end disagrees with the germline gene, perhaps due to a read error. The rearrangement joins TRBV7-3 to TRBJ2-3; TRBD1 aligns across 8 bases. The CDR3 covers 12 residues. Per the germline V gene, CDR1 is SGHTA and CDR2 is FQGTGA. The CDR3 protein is CASSSTGTGLSF. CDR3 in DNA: TGTGCCAGCAGTTCGACCGGGACAGGCCTCTCTTTT.

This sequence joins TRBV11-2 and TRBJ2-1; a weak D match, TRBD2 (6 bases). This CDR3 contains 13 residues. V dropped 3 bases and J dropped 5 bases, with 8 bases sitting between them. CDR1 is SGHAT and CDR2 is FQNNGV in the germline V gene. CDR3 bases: TGTGCCAGCAGCTTGGGACTTGACAATGAGCAGTTCTTC. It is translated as CASSLGLDNEQFF.

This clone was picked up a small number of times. The CDR3 bases are TGTGCCAGCAGCTACTCCCCCCCGGGAGCCACCGGGGAGCTGTTTTTT. It specifies CASSYSPPGATGELFF. V is TRBV7-9 and J is TRBJ2-2, with D perhaps TRBD2 (6 bases). V was cut by 4 bases and J by 4 bases, with 16 bases left in between. The CDR3 runs 16 residues. Germline CDR1 and CDR2: SEHNR and FQNEAQ (reference sequence).

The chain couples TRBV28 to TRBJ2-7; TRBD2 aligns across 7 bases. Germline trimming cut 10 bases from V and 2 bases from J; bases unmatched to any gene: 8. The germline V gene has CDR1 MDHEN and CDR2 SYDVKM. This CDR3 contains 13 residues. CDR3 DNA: TGTGCCACCCGGGTTCGGGGGGCCTACGAGCAGTACTTC. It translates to CATRVRGAYEQYF.

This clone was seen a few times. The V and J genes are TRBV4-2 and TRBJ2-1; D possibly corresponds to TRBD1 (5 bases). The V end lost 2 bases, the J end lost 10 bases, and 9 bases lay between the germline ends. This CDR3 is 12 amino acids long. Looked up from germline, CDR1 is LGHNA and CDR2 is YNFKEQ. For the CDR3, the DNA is TGTGCCAGCAGCCAAACAGGACCCGAGCAGTTCTTC. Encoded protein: CASSQTGPEQFF.

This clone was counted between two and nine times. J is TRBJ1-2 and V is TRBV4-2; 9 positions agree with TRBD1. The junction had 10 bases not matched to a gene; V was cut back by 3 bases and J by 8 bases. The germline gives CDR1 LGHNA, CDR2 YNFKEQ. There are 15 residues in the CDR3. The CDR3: CASSQSRDRAGGYTF. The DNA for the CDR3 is TGTGCCAGCAGCCAGTCCCGGGACAGGGCGGGAGGCTACACCTTC.

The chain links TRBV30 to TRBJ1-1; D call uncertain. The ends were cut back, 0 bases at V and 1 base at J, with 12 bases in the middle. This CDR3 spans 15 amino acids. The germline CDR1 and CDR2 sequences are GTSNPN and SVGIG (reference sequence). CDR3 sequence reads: CAWSVGISGNTEAFF. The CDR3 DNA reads TGTGCCTGGAGTGTAGGAATTTCGGGGAACACTGAAGCTTTCTTT.

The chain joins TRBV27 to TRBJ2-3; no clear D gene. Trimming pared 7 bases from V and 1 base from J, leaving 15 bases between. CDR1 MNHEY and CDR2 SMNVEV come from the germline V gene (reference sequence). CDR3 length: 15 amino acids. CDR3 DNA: TGTGCCAGCATTCTACAGATTTTGGGCACAGATACGCAGTATTTT. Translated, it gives CASILQILGTDTQYF.

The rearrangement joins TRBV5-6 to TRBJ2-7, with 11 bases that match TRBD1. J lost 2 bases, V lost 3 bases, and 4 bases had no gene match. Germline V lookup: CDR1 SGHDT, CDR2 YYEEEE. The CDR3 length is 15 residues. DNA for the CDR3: TGTGCCAGCAGCTCCTTGGACAGGGGGCCCTACGAGCAGTACTTC. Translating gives CASSSLDRGPYEQYF.

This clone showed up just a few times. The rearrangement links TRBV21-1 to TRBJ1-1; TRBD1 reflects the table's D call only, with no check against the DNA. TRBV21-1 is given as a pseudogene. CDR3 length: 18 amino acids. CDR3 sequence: CASSFLDRDNPHHSEAFF. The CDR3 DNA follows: TGTGCCAGCAGCTTTCTCGACAGGGATAACCCCCACCACTCTGAAGCTTTCTTT.

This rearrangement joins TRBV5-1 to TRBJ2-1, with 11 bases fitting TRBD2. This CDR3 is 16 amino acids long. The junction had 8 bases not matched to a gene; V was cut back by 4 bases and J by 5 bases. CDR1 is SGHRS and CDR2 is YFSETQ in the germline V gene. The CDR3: CASSPRSGGGDNEQFF. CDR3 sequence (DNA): TGCGCCAGCAGCCCCCGTAGCGGGGGGGGAGACAATGAGCAGTTCTTC.

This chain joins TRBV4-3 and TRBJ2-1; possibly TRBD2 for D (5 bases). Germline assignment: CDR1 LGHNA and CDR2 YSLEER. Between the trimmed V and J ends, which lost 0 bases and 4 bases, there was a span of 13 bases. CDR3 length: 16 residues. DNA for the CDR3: TGCGCCAGCAGCCAAGATGTTGGGGAGTTGTACAATGAGCAGTTCTTC. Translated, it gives CASSQDVGELYNEQFF.

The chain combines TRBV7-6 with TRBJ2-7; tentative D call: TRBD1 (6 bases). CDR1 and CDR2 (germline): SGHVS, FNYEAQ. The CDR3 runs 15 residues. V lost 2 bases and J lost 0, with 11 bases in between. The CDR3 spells CASSLSGVPSYEQYF. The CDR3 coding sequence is TGTGCCAGCAGCTTATCAGGGGTCCCCTCCTACGAGCAGTACTTC.

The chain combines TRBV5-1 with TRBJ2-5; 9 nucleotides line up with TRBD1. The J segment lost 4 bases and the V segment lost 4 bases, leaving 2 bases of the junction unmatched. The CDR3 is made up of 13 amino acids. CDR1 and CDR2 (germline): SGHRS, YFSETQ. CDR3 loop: CASSVTGGETQYF. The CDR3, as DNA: TGCGCCAGCAGCGTGACAGGGGGAGAGACCCAGTACTTC.

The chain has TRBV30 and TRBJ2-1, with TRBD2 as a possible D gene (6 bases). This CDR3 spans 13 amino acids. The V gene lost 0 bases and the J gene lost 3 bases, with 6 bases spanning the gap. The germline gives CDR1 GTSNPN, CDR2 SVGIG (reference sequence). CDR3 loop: CAWSVAGYNEQFF. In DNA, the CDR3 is TGTGCCTGGAGTGTAGCGGGCTACAATGAGCAGTTCTTC.

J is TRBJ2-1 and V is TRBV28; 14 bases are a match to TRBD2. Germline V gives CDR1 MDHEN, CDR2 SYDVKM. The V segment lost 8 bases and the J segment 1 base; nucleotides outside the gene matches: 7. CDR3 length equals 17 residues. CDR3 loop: CASAGTSGSRSYNEQFF. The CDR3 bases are TGTGCCAGCGCCGGGACTAGCGGGAGTAGGTCCTACAATGAGCAGTTCTTC.

The CDR3 region has the DNA TGTGCCAGCAGTGGGGTAAGGCAGGGGGCGTCCTACGAGCAGTACTTC. This codes for CASSGVRQGASYEQYF. V is TRBV28 and J is TRBJ2-7; TRBD1 aligns across 8 bases. V lost 5 bases to trimming and J lost 1 base; unmatched junction nucleotides: 10. The CDR3 runs 16 residues. Germline lookup yields CDR1 MDHEN and CDR2 SYDVKM.